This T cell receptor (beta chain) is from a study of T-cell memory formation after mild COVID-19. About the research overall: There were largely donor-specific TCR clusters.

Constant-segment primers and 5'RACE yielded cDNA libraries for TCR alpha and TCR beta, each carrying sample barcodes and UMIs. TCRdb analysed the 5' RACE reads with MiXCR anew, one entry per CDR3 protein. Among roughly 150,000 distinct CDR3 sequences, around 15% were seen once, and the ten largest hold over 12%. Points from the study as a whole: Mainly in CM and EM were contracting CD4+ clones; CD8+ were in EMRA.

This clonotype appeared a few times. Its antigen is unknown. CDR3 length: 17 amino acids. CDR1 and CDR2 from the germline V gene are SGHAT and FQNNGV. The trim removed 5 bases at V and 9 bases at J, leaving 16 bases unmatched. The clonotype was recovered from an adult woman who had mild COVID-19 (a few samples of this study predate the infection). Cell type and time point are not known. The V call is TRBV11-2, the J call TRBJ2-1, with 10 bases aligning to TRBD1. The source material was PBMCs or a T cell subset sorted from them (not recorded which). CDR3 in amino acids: CASSPAGTGVERGEQFF. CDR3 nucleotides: TGTGCCAGCAGCCCGGCCGGGACAGGGGTCGAAAGGGGTGAGCAGTTCTTC.